The rows below give T cell receptor beta chains drawn from one sample of a study of T-cell memory formation after mild COVID-19. Via MiXCR, TCRdb re-called the 5' RACE reads, giving one row per CDR3 protein. The sample gives about 400,000 distinct CDR3 sequences, 15% to 20% of which show up once; roughly 21% is in the top ten. The sequencing input was PBMCs or a T cell subset sorted from them (not recorded which). The source is a man between 18 and 35 years old who had mild COVID-19 (a few samples of this study predate the infection). Cell type and time point are not known. Both conserved end residues are part of each CDR3. A D gene is named only where the DNA matches it firmly. The size entry is marked missing in some rows and otherwise reads once, few, many or a size class.

d_gene: NA
abundance: NA
v_gene: TRBV6-2/TRBV6-3
j_gene: TRBJ2-7
CDR3aa: CASSPYLRVYEQYF
CDR3nt: TGTGCCAGCAGTCCTTATCTCAGGGTCTACGAGCAGTACTTC

d_gene: TRBD2
abundance: NA
v_gene: TRBV20-1
j_gene: TRBJ2-1
CDR3aa: CSAHGGAIHNEQFF
CDR3nt: TGCAGTGCTCACGGGGGGGCCATCCACAATGAGCAGTTCTTC

d_gene: NA
abundance: few
v_gene: TRBV12-3/TRBV12-4
j_gene: TRBJ1-1
CDR3aa: CASSFIAGYKAAEAFF
CDR3nt: TGTGCCAGCAGTTTTATAGCTGGATACAAGGCGGCTGAAGCTTTCTTT

d_gene: NA
abundance: many
v_gene: TRBV19
j_gene: TRBJ2-2
CDR3aa: CASSTILRGGTGELFF
CDR3nt: TGTGCCAGTAGTACAATCCTCAGGGGAGGCACCGGGGAGCTGTTTTTT

d_gene: NA
abundance: few
v_gene: TRBV28
j_gene: TRBJ1-5
CDR3aa: CASSLGRGYWPQHF
CDR3nt: TGTGCCAGCAGTTTAGGGAGGGGGTATTGGCCCCAGCATTTT

d_gene: TRBD2
abundance: NA
v_gene: TRBV4-1
j_gene: TRBJ2-4
CDR3aa: CASSQGTASGGKNIQYF
CDR3nt: TGCGCCAGCAGCCAAGGGACGGCTAGCGGGGGGAAAAACATTCAGTACTTC

d_gene: NA
abundance: few
v_gene: TRBV7-9
j_gene: TRBJ1-4
CDR3aa: CASSTTLGANEKLFF
CDR3nt: TGTGCCAGCAGCACCACTCTTGGAGCTAATGAAAAACTGTTTTTT

d_gene: TRBD1
abundance: few
v_gene: TRBV11-2
j_gene: TRBJ2-5
CDR3aa: CASSTGQGPQETQYF
CDR3nt: TGTGCCAGCAGCACGGGACAGGGCCCTCAAGAGACCCAGTACTTC

d_gene: TRBD1
abundance: NA
v_gene: TRBV6-5
j_gene: TRBJ1-1
CDR3aa: CASSYGQGGTEAFF
CDR3nt: TGTGCCAGCAGTTACGGACAGGGTGGGACTGAAGCTTTCTTT

d_gene: NA
abundance: few
v_gene: TRBV6-1
j_gene: TRBJ1-6
CDR3aa: CASRGDRSSVHF
CDR3nt: TGTGCCAGCAGAGGAGACAGGTCTAGTGTCCACTTT

d_gene: NA
abundance: NA
v_gene: TRBV10-3
j_gene: TRBJ2-5
CDR3aa: CAISGETVTQETQYF
CDR3nt: TGTGCCATCAGTGGAGAGACGGTGACACAAGAGACCCAGTACTTC

d_gene: TRBD1
abundance: many
v_gene: TRBV18
j_gene: TRBJ1-1
CDR3aa: CASSGQSNTEAFF
CDR3nt: TGTGCCAGCTCGGGACAGTCGAACACTGAAGCTTTCTTT

d_gene: NA
abundance: many
v_gene: TRBV6-5
j_gene: TRBJ2-1
CDR3aa: CASRTQRGNEQFF
CDR3nt: TGTGCCAGCCGCACCCAACGGGGCAATGAGCAGTTCTTC

d_gene: TRBD2
abundance: few
v_gene: TRBV29-1
j_gene: TRBJ2-4
CDR3aa: CSVESGLAANIQYF
CDR3nt: TGCAGCGTTGAATCGGGACTAGCGGCAAACATTCAGTACTTC

d_gene: NA
abundance: few
v_gene: TRBV12-3/TRBV12-4
j_gene: TRBJ1-1
CDR3aa: CASSSGRSGAFF
CDR3nt: TGTGCCAGCAGTTCCGGCAGGTCGGGGGCTTTCTTT

d_gene: NA
abundance: few
v_gene: TRBV29-1
j_gene: TRBJ2-6
CDR3aa: CSVKVGGSGANVLTF
CDR3nt: TGCAGCGTTAAGGTGGGGGGCTCTGGGGCCAACGTCCTGACTTTC

d_gene: NA
abundance: NA
v_gene: TRBV20-1
j_gene: TRBJ2-3
CDR3aa: CSARPPGPDTQYF
CDR3nt: TGCAGTGCTAGGCCCCCGGGGCCAGATACGCAGTATTTT

d_gene: NA
abundance: NA
v_gene: TRBV7-9
j_gene: TRBJ1-2
CDR3aa: CASSRGQGHYGYTF
CDR3nt: TGTGCCAGCAGCAGAGGGCAGGGACACTATGGCTACACCTTC

d_gene: NA
abundance: few
v_gene: TRBV19
j_gene: TRBJ1-2
CDR3aa: CASRSPAGAGDNYGYTF
CDR3nt: TGTGCCAGTAGATCCCCGGCGGGGGCAGGGGATAACTATGGCTACACCTTC

d_gene: NA
abundance: NA
v_gene: TRBV12-3/TRBV12-4
j_gene: TRBJ1-1
CDR3aa: CASSYLETTLNTEAFF
CDR3nt: TGTGCCAGCAGTTACCTCGAGACGACATTGAACACTGAAGCTTTCTTT

d_gene: NA
abundance: few
v_gene: TRBV12-3/TRBV12-4
j_gene: TRBJ2-1
CDR3aa: CASSLSSIWVDEQFF
CDR3nt: TGTGCCAGCAGTTTAAGCTCGATTTGGGTCGATGAGCAGTTCTTC

d_gene: TRBD2
abundance: NA
v_gene: TRBV7-2
j_gene: TRBJ2-7
CDR3aa: CASSFPGLPYEQYF
CDR3nt: TGTGCCAGCAGCTTTCCGGGACTACCCTACGAGCAGTACTTC

d_gene: NA
abundance: NA
v_gene: TRBV3-1
j_gene: TRBJ2-1
CDR3aa: CASSQEGIAWQFF
CDR3nt: TGTGCCAGCAGCCAAGAAGGGATAGCCTGGCAGTTCTTC

d_gene: TRBD1
abundance: many
v_gene: TRBV7-2
j_gene: TRBJ2-1
CDR3aa: CASSLDRGTYNEQFF
CDR3nt: TGTGCCAGCAGCTTAGACAGGGGCACCTACAATGAGCAGTTCTTC

d_gene: NA
abundance: NA
v_gene: TRBV28
j_gene: TRBJ1-1
CDR3aa: CASSLPTRGLFTEAFF
CDR3nt: TGTGCCAGCAGTCTCCCAACAAGGGGCCTATTCACTGAAGCTTTCTTT

d_gene: NA
abundance: NA
v_gene: TRBV20-1
j_gene: TRBJ1-1
CDR3aa: CSANSGPSVGAEAFF
CDR3nt: TGCAGTGCTAACTCGGGCCCTTCGGTGGGGGCTGAAGCTTTCTTT

d_gene: NA
abundance: few
v_gene: TRBV7-2
j_gene: TRBJ2-3
CDR3aa: CASSLDRPIITTDTQYF
CDR3nt: TGTGCCAGCAGCTTAGACCGCCCCATCATAACCACAGATACGCAGTATTTT

d_gene: NA
abundance: NA
v_gene: TRBV6-2/TRBV6-3
j_gene: TRBJ1-1
CDR3aa: CASSSGTELQAFF
CDR3nt: TGTGCCAGCAGTTCCGGGACCGAATTGCAAGCTTTCTTT

d_gene: TRBD2
abundance: NA
v_gene: TRBV12-3/TRBV12-4
j_gene: TRBJ2-3
CDR3aa: CASVAGRSDTQYF
CDR3nt: TGTGCCAGCGTAGCGGGAAGGTCAGATACGCAGTATTTT

d_gene: NA
abundance: NA
v_gene: TRBV4-3
j_gene: TRBJ1-2
CDR3aa: CASSRNQVYTF
CDR3nt: TGCGCCAGCAGCCGAAACCAGGTCTACACCTTC

d_gene: NA
abundance: NA
v_gene: TRBV7-9
j_gene: TRBJ1-4
CDR3aa: CASSQYGTNEKLFF
CDR3nt: TGTGCCAGCAGCCAGTATGGGACTAATGAAAAACTGTTTTTT

d_gene: NA
abundance: few
v_gene: TRBV11-3
j_gene: TRBJ2-3
CDR3aa: CASSLGASDTQYF
CDR3nt: TGTGCCAGCAGCTTAGGAGCCTCAGATACGCAGTATTTT

d_gene: NA
abundance: NA
v_gene: TRBV27
j_gene: TRBJ2-7
CDR3aa: CASSLGSGIEQYF
CDR3nt: TGTGCCAGCAGTTTAGGTTCGGGGATCGAGCAGTACTTC

d_gene: NA
abundance: NA
v_gene: TRBV12-3/TRBV12-4
j_gene: TRBJ1-5
CDR3aa: CASSWRGQPQHF
CDR3nt: TGTGCCAGCAGTTGGCGGGGTCAGCCCCAGCATTTT

d_gene: TRBD1
abundance: few
v_gene: TRBV12-3/TRBV12-4
j_gene: TRBJ2-1
CDR3aa: CASRFSGQGRVNEQFF
CDR3nt: TGTGCCAGCAGGTTTTCGGGACAGGGAAGGGTCAATGAGCAGTTCTTC